Listed below are T cell receptor beta chains from one sample, sequenced in a study of response to subunit inactivated influenza vaccine. MiXCR, applied by TCRdb to the RT-PCR reads, yields one record per CDR3 protein. In the table there are roughly 700,000 distinct CDR3 sequences, about 15% of which are singletons. The sequencing used PBMCs from blood, collected about 14 days before vaccination. These receptors all come from a man between 50 and 59 years old who received an inactivated influenza vaccine. The CDR3 runs from the conserved cysteine through the conserved F or W. The order of the fields is clone size, V gene, J gene, D gene, CDR3 DNA, CDR3 protein. The D gene is left open where the match is weak. Some rows mark clone size as missing; the rest say once, few, many or name a class of expanded clone.

many	TRBV2	TRBJ2-5	NA	TGTGCCAGCAGCGAGGGGGGAGAGACCCAGTACTTC	CASSEGGETQYF
few	TRBV4-2	TRBJ1-6	TRBD1	TGTGCCAGCAGCCAAGAGCAGGGGGCTTTCGCTTCACCCCTCCACTTT	CASSQEQGAFASPLHF
many	TRBV28	TRBJ2-1	TRBD2	TGTGCCAGCAGTTTGGCTAGCGGGAGGAATGAGCAGTTCTTC	CASSLASGRNEQFF
few	TRBV28	TRBJ2-7	NA	TGTGCCAGCAGTCCTAGGGAGGCTTGGGCCGAGCAGTACTTC	CASSPREAWAEQYF
few	TRBV5-6	TRBJ1-5	TRBD1	TGTGCCAGCAGCTTGGGAAGGGGGCAAGTAAAGCCCCAGCATTTT	CASSLGRGQVKPQHF
NA	TRBV7-2	TRBJ2-1	NA	TGTGCCAGCAGCCCAATGGGGGGTGAGCAGTTCTTC	CASSPMGGEQFF
few	TRBV7-8	TRBJ1-1	NA	TGTGCCAGCAGGGTAGAGGTCGGTAGAACGGCTGAAGCTTTCTTT	CASRVEVGRTAEAFF
many	TRBV15	TRBJ2-3	NA	TGTGCCACCAGCAGAAGGACAGTAGATACGCAGTATTTT	CATSRRTVDTQYF
NA	TRBV12-3/TRBV12-4	TRBJ2-7	TRBD2	TGTGCCAGCAGTCGTGGACTAGCGGAGTCCTACGAGCAGTACTTC	CASSRGLAESYEQYF
few	TRBV6-5	TRBJ2-6	NA	TGTGCCAGCAGTTACTCCCGGGACACGGGGAGTGGGGCCAACGTCCTGACTTTC	CASSYSRDTGSGANVLTF
few	TRBV20-1	TRBJ2-3	TRBD1	TGCAGTGCTAGACCCATGGACAGGGGAAGCACAGATACGCAGTATTTT	CSARPMDRGSTDTQYF
NA	TRBV12-3/TRBV12-4	TRBJ2-1	TRBD2	TGTGCCAGCAGTTTAGATGGGACTAGCGGGGGGGCCGATCAGTTCTTC	CASSLDGTSGGADQFF
NA	TRBV11-2	TRBJ2-3	TRBD1	TGTGCCAGCAGCACCCAGACAGGGTCGGTGGGCACAGATACGCAGTATTTT	CASSTQTGSVGTDTQYF
few	TRBV2	TRBJ2-4	NA	TGTGCCAGCACGCGTTCAGACCACAAGACGAAAAACATTCAGTACTTC	CASTRSDHKTKNIQYF
NA	TRBV12-3/TRBV12-4	TRBJ2-2	NA	TGTGCCAGCAGTTTCAACAGGCTGTTTTTT	CASSFNRLFF
NA	TRBV25-1	TRBJ2-2	TRBD1	TGTGCCAGCAGGGGACAGGGGGCCCACACCGGGGAGCTGTTTTTT	CASRGQGAHTGELFF